This TCR beta chain was sequenced for a study of CD8 T cells in ankylosing spondylitis. Broader study findings: Earlier literature documents some of the motif variants in reactive arthritis synovial fluid and blood. What seemed typical of ankylosing spondylitis blood was a TCR beta motif built from about 8 highly homologous variants. According to the report, clones linked to the disease were significantly enriched in matched synovial fluid samples taken from ankylosing spondylitis patients.

The CDR3 consists of 16 residues. Losses at the gene ends were 3 bases for V and 0 bases for J; bases not matched to a gene: 8. The germline CDR1 and CDR2 sequences are DFQATT and SNEGSKA (reference sequence). Using quantitative 5'-RACE with molecular barcodes, the authors made TCR beta libraries. TCRdb processed the 5' RACE reads anew with MiXCR; each CDR3 protein has one entry. The table has some 200,000 distinct CDR3 sequences, roughly 24% seen once. This clonotype has ten or more counts. The antigen is undetermined. This TCR was recovered from a male donor with ankylosing spondylitis or in good health (not recorded which). The specimen was blood, either unsorted or a sorted T cell fraction (not recorded which). V and J are TRBV20-1 and TRBJ1-5; 7 bases are shared with TRBD1. As DNA, the CDR3 is TGCAGTGCTAGGACCGGGACAGTGAATAGCAATCAGCCCCAGCATTTT. Translated, it gives CSARTGTVNSNQPQHF.